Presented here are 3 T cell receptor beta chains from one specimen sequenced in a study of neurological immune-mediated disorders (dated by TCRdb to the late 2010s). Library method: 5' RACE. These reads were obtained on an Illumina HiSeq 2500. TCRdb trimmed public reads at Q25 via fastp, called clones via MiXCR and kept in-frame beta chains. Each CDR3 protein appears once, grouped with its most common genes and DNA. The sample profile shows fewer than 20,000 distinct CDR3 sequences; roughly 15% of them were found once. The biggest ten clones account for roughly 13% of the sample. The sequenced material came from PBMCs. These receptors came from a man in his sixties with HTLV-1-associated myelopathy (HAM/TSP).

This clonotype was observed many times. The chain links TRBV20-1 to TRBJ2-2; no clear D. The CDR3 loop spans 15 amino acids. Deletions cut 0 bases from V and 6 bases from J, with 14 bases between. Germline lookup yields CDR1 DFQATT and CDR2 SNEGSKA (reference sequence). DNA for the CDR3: TGCAGTGCTAGAGATTTTGACTTCTCAGCCGGGGAGCTGTTTTTT. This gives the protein CSARDFDFSAGELFF.

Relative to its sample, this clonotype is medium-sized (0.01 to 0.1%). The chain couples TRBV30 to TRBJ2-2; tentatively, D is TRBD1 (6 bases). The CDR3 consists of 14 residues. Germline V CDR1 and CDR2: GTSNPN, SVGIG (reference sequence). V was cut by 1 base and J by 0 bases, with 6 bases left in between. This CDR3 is CAWSGQANTGELFF. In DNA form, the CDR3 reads TGTGCCTGGAGTGGACAGGCGAACACCGGGGAGCTGTTTTTT.

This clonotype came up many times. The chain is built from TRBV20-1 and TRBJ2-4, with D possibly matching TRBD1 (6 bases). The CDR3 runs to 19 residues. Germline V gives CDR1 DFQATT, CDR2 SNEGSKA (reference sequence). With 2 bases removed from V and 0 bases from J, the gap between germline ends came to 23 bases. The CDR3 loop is CSARPQTQGSNLAKNIQYF. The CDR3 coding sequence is TGCAGTGCTAGACCCCAAACACAGGGTTCCAATCTAGCCAAAAACATTCAGTACTTC.